The rows below give T cell receptor beta chains drawn from one sample of a study of T cells in Graves' hyperthyroidism and ophthalmopathy. TCRdb reprocessed the multiplex PCR reads via MiXCR and lists one record per CDR3 protein. Counted here are approximately 590,000 distinct CDR3 sequences, 15% to 18% occurring once; the ten biggest clones make up around 7.8%. The specimen was blood. The receptors stem from a woman in her twenties or thirties with Graves' hyperthyroidism. CDR3s include the opening cysteine and the closing phenylalanine or tryptophan. The D gene is left open where the match is weak. Only some rows state a clone size, as once, few, many or a class for expanded clones.

CDR3 protein	CDR3 DNA	clone size	D gene	V gene	J gene
CAISDGQSDQPQHF	TGTGCCATCAGTGACGGACAGTCCGATCAGCCCCAGCATTTT	-	-	TRBV10-3	TRBJ1-5
CASSPGLSFNEQFF	TGTGCCAGCAGCCCGGGACTCTCATTCAATGAGCAGTTCTTC	-	-	TRBV11-2	TRBJ2-1
CASSPFLAANYGYTF	TGTGCCAGCAGCCCCTTTCTGGCGGCAAACTATGGCTACACCTTC	few	-	TRBV3-1	TRBJ1-2
CASSGYHGSQPQHF	TGCGCCAGCAGTGGGTACCACGGAAGTCAGCCCCAGCATTTT	many	-	TRBV5-1	TRBJ1-5
CASTSGGGRDTQYF	TGCGCCAGCACCTCAGGCGGAGGAAGGGATACGCAGTATTTT	many	-	TRBV5-1	TRBJ2-3
CATRGQGANTEAFF	TGTGCCACCCGGGGACAGGGGGCGAACACTGAAGCTTTCTTT	many	TRBD1	TRBV24-1	TRBJ1-1
CASSTPKPYEQYF	TGTGCCAGCAGTACCCCCAAGCCCTACGAGCAGTACTTC	many	-	TRBV28	TRBJ2-7
CASSQPGTSDDSSYNEQFF	TGTGCCAGCAGCCAACCCGGGACTAGCGACGATAGCTCCTACAATGAGCAGTTCTTC	few	TRBD2	TRBV14	TRBJ2-1
CASSTTSLRGETYEQYF	TGTGCCAGTAGTACTACCTCGCTCAGGGGAGAAACCTACGAGCAGTACTTC	-	-	TRBV19	TRBJ2-7
CASSYSVAQLNEKLFF	TGTGCCAGCAGTTACTCGGTTGCTCAGCTCAATGAAAAACTGTTTTTT	-	-	TRBV6-2/TRBV6-3	TRBJ1-4
CASSLALAGGLRPYEQYF	TGTGCCAGCAGCTTAGCGCTAGCGGGAGGGCTCCGACCCTACGAGCAGTACTTC	many	TRBD2	TRBV7-2	TRBJ2-7
CSASPNQGVTNEKLFF	TGCAGTGCTAGTCCCAACCAGGGAGTGACTAATGAAAAACTGTTTTTT	many	-	TRBV20-1	TRBJ1-4
CASSAPWGQGKSGANVLTF	TGTGCCAGCAGCGCTCCATGGGGACAGGGGAAATCTGGGGCCAACGTCCTGACTTTC	-	TRBD1	TRBV9	TRBJ2-6
CASSYSSGPNNEQFF	TGCGCCAGCAGCTATTCTAGCGGTCCTAACAATGAGCAGTTCTTC	many	TRBD2	TRBV5-1	TRBJ2-1